What follows are 24 T cell receptor beta chains derived from one specimen sequenced in a study of somatic mutations in cytotoxic T cells in rheumatoid arthritis. Sequencing was performed with immunoSEQ multiplex PCR; in TCRdb, only in-frame clones are kept and a portion is missing. Of more than 25,000 clones listed, roughly 82% are singletons. Sample: CD8+ T cells sorted from blood. The source is a middle-aged man in good health.

The chain recombines TRBV28 with TRBJ2-7; D is uncertain. V lost 5 bases, J lost 1 base, and 6 bases lay in between. From germline, CDR1 is MDHEN and CDR2 SYDVKM. This CDR3 is 12 amino acids long. CDR3 protein: CASSIRSYEQYF. In DNA, the CDR3 is TGTGCCAGCAGTATCAGGTCCTACGAGCAGTACTTC. Full variable domain (missing parts from reference TRBV28 and TRBJ2-7): DVKVTQSSRYLVKRTGEKVFLECVQDMDHENMFWYRQDPGLGLRLIYFSYDVKMKEKGDIPEGYSVSREKKERFSLILESASTNQTSMYLCASSIRSYEQYFGPGTRLTVT.

The chain has TRBV7-9 and TRBJ2-3; TRBD1 matches 9 bases. The CDR3 length is 15 residues. The ends lost 5 bases at V and 8 bases at J; junction bases unmatched: 11. In germline, CDR1 is SEHNR, CDR2 FQNEAQ (reference sequence). In DNA form, the CDR3 reads TGTGCCAGCAGCCACAGGGACAGGGAAATGGGTACGCAGTATTTT. Protein sequence: CASSHRDREMGTQYF.

J is TRBJ2-2 and V is TRBV19, with TRBD2 identical over 12 bases. Unmatched junction bases numbered 4, after V lost 2 bases and J lost 6 bases. This CDR3 is 16 amino acids long. Germline V gene sequence: CDR1 LNHDA, CDR2 SQIVND (reference sequence). In DNA, the CDR3 is TGTGCCAGTAGTATACAGGGACTAGCGGGTTCCGGGGAGCTGTTTTTT. Protein product: CASSIQGLAGSGELFF.

The rearrangement links TRBV7-8 to TRBJ2-3, with D possibly being TRBD2 (6 bases). Trimming cost V 1 base and J 1 base, with 12 bases left between them. The length of the CDR3 is 16 residues. From germline, CDR1 is SGHVS and CDR2 FQNEAQ. The CDR3, as DNA: TGTGCCAGCAGCTTAGGTCGGGGGATGGGCACAGATACGCAGTATTTT. Protein sequence: CASSLGRGMGTDTQYF.

This clone was picked up a small number of times. The chain carries TRBV27 and TRBJ1-2, with D perhaps matching TRBD1 (5 bases). Germline lookup yields CDR1 MNHEY and CDR2 SMNVEV (reference sequence). This CDR3 is built from 15 residues. V gave up 3 bases and J gave up 8 bases, with 19 bases separating them. In DNA, the CDR3 is TGTGCCAGCAGTTTTAGTGGCAGCGCTAGGGGCGGCTACACCTTC. Translation gives CASSFSGSARGGYTF.

The chain joins TRBV11-2 to TRBJ2-7; D gene unclear. Trimming removed 0 bases at V and 3 bases at J, with 6 bases between. CDR3 length equals 13 residues. CDR1 and CDR2 (germline): SGHAT, FQNNGV. The CDR3 reads CASSLEANYEQYF. The CDR3 nucleotides read TGTGCCAGCAGCTTAGAAGCTAACTACGAGCAGTACTTC.

J is TRBJ2-5 and V is TRBV5-1; 9 nucleotides align to TRBD2. The CDR3 covers 15 residues. Germline V gene data show CDR1 as SGHRS and CDR2 as YFSETQ. V shed 4 bases, J shed 4 bases, and the junction held 8 bases outside the gene matches. The CDR3 here is CASSRLADSRETQYF. The CDR3 region has the DNA TGCGCCAGCAGCCGACTAGCGGATTCCCGAGAGACCCAGTACTTC.

CDR3 amino acids: CASSLEPAEITDTQYF. In DNA, the CDR3 is TGTGCCAGCAGCTTAGAACCAGCGGAGATCACAGATACGCAGTATTTT. The genes are TRBV7-6 and TRBJ2-3; a possible D gene is TRBD2 (5 bases). V was shortened by 1 base and J by 2 bases, with 13 bases between the two germline ends. Germline values: CDR1 SGHVS, CDR2 FNYEAQ. The CDR3 sequence is 16 residues long.

V gene TRBV6-5 combines with J gene TRBJ2-7; 8 bases align to TRBD2. Germline V CDR1 and CDR2: MNHEY, SVGAGI. The CDR3 length is 13 residues. V lost 5 bases, J lost 7 bases, and 7 bases stayed unmatched. The CDR3, as DNA: TGTGCCAGCAGTATCGGACTAGCCAGGGAGCAGTACTTC. The encoded protein is CASSIGLAREQYF.

The genes are TRBV7-9 and TRBJ1-5; 12 bases align to TRBD1. The CDR3 has 15 residues. Trimming removed 4 bases from V and 6 bases from J; junction bases left unmatched: 4. The germline V gene encodes CDR1 SEHNR and CDR2 FQNEAQ (reference sequence). The CDR3 protein is CASSSGTGGLQPQHF. CDR3 DNA: TGTGCCAGCAGCTCCGGGACAGGGGGCCTTCAGCCCCAGCATTTT.

This CDR3 is CASSFSSSYEQYF. The CDR3 coding sequence is TGTGCCAGCAGTTTTTCGAGTTCCTACGAGCAGTACTTC. The chain employs TRBV27 and TRBJ2-7; D unclear. Trimming took 3 bases from V and 1 from J, leaving 7 bases between them. CDR1 is MNHEY, CDR2 SMNVEV, per germline (reference sequence). There are 13 residues in the CDR3.

Within the sample, this clone is medium-sized. As DNA, the CDR3 is TGTGCCAGCAGTGAAAGGGGACTAGCGGGCCCCTACGAGCAGTACTTC. It specifies CASSERGLAGPYEQYF. V usage is TRBV2 and J usage is TRBJ2-7; 12 bases align to TRBD2. V lost 2 bases to trimming and J lost 2 bases; unmatched junction nucleotides: 4. Germline V lookup: CDR1 SNHLY, CDR2 FYNNEI. The CDR3 extends over 16 amino acids.

This rearrangement joins TRBV7-9 to TRBJ1-2; tentative D call: TRBD1 (5 bases). The CDR3 runs 12 residues. The V gene lost 4 bases and the J gene lost 7 bases, with 10 bases spanning the gap. Germline values: CDR1 SEHNR, CDR2 FQNEAQ (reference sequence). The CDR3 loop is CASSSIRGGYTF. The CDR3 region has the DNA TGTGCCAGCAGCTCCATAAGGGGTGGCTACACCTTC.

The chain carries TRBV29-1 and TRBJ1-2; TRBD1 matches 9 bases. Per germline, CDR1 SQVTM and CDR2 ANQGSEA. This CDR3 comprises 15 residues. V lost 5 bases and J lost 0; bases outside the gene matches: 7. The CDR3 DNA reads as TGCAGCGTTAACCCTTGGGACAGGGCTAACTATGGCTACACCTTC. This encodes CSVNPWDRANYGYTF.

V gene TRBV11-2 combines with J gene TRBJ2-7; perhaps TRBD2 as D (5 bases). This CDR3 is 16 amino acids long. Germline CDR1 SGHAT, CDR2 FQNNGV. Trimming took off 2 bases at V and 0 bases at J, with 14 bases between the two ends. CDR3 sequence reads: CASSLWPAEVSYEQYF. In DNA, the CDR3 is TGTGCCAGCAGCTTATGGCCAGCGGAAGTCTCCTACGAGCAGTACTTC. The whole variable domain, filled in from reference TRBV11-2 and TRBJ2-7, reads EAGVAQSPRYKIIEKRQSVAFWCNPISGHATLYWYQQILGQGPKLLIQFQNNGVVDDSQLPKDRFSAERLKGVDSTLKIQPAKLEDSAVYLCASSLWPAEVSYEQYFGPGTRLTVT.

The rearrangement links TRBV9 to TRBJ2-1, with 9 positions matching TRBD2. The J segment lost 4 bases and the V segment lost 0 bases, leaving 5 bases of the junction unmatched. The V gene's germline CDR1 is SGDLS and CDR2 YYNGEE. The CDR3 has 16 amino acids. The CDR3 bases are TGTGCCAGCAGCGTAGGGGAGCGGGAGGTATACAATGAGCAGTTCTTC. Its protein product is CASSVGEREVYNEQFF.

The chain couples TRBV28 to TRBJ2-1; D not certain. Germline V gene sequence: CDR1 MDHEN, CDR2 SYDVKM. V was clipped by 1 base and J by 3 bases, with 13 bases between them. CDR3 length: 16 amino acids. CDR3 sequence reads: CASSLLRRDLYNEQFF. The CDR3 DNA sequence: TGTGCCAGCAGTTTATTGAGACGAGACCTCTACAATGAGCAGTTCTTC.

CDR3 in amino acids: CASSFSGEEQPQHF. The CDR3 bases are TGTGCCAGCAGCTTCTCAGGGGAGGAACAGCCCCAGCATTTT. This chain joins TRBV11-2 and TRBJ1-5; D is perhaps TRBD1 (6 bases). The length of the CDR3 is 14 residues. The germline V and J ends were trimmed by 3 bases and 7 bases, with 13 bases remaining between them. The germline V gene has CDR1 SGHAT and CDR2 FQNNGV.

The chain is built from TRBV6-1 and TRBJ1-1; weak D call: TRBD1 (5 bases). This CDR3 region has 15 residues. Germline-derived CDR1 and CDR2 are MNHNS and SASEGT. Trimming pared 10 bases from V and 1 base from J, leaving 19 bases between. CDR3 region: CAIERTGVKNTEAFF. In DNA form, the CDR3 reads TGTGCCATCGAGCGTACAGGTGTCAAGAACACTGAAGCTTTCTTT.

This clone was recorded only once. The rearrangement uses TRBV19 and TRBJ2-7; 9 bases are shared with TRBD1. CDR1 is LNHDA, CDR2 SQIVND, per germline (reference sequence). Germline trimming cut 3 bases from V and 7 bases from J; bases unmatched to any gene: 4. There are 13 residues in the CDR3. The CDR3 DNA reads as TGTGCCAGTAGTATGACAGGGGGTGGTGAGCAGTACTTC. The encoded protein is CASSMTGGGEQYF. Filled out from reference TRBV19 and TRBJ2-7, the complete variable domain reads DGGITQSPKYLFRKEGQNVTLSCEQNLNHDAMYWYRQDPGQGLRLIYYSQIVNDFQKGDIAEGYSVSREKKESFPLTVTSAQKNPTAFYLCASSMTGGGEQYFGPGTRLTVT.

This chain connects TRBV7-6 to TRBJ2-1; tentatively, D is TRBD1 (6 bases). From germline, CDR1 is SGHVS and CDR2 FNYEAQ. The germline V and J ends were trimmed by 2 bases and 1 base, with 15 bases remaining between them. The CDR3 is 17 amino acids. The CDR3 protein is CASSLTRAGASYNEQFF. In DNA form, the CDR3 reads TGTGCCAGCAGCTTAACGAGGGCAGGGGCATCCTACAATGAGCAGTTCTTC.

This chain joins TRBV5-8 and TRBJ1-2; TRBD1 is a possible D gene (6 bases). CDR1 is SGHTS and CDR2 is YDEGEE in the germline V gene. CDR3 length: 14 amino acids. With 6 bases removed from V and 6 bases from J, the gap between germline ends came to 18 bases. The CDR3 loop reads CASNMGGRGNGYTF. The CDR3 DNA sequence: TGTGCCAGCAATATGGGGGGCAGGGGAAATGGCTACACCTTC.

The CDR3 region is CASWGGREGSYNEQFF. CDR3 nucleotide sequence: TGTGCCTCGTGGGGGGGCCGGGAGGGGTCCTACAATGAGCAGTTCTTC. The V call is TRBV30, the J call TRBJ2-1, with 8 bases identical to TRBD2. Trimming cost V 7 bases and J 1 base; bases outside gene matches: 12. Per germline, CDR1 GTSNPN and CDR2 SVGIG (reference sequence). This CDR3 comprises 16 residues.

The V gene is TRBV7-8, the J gene TRBJ2-7, with 7 bases aligning to TRBD1. Germline V gene data show CDR1 as SGHVS and CDR2 as FQNEAQ. V was clipped by 5 bases and J by 0 bases; unmatched bases: 7. The CDR3 length is 15 residues. In nucleotides, the CDR3 is TGTGCCAGCAGCCCCGGACAGGCATTCTCCTACGAGCAGTACTTC. Translated: CASSPGQAFSYEQYF.